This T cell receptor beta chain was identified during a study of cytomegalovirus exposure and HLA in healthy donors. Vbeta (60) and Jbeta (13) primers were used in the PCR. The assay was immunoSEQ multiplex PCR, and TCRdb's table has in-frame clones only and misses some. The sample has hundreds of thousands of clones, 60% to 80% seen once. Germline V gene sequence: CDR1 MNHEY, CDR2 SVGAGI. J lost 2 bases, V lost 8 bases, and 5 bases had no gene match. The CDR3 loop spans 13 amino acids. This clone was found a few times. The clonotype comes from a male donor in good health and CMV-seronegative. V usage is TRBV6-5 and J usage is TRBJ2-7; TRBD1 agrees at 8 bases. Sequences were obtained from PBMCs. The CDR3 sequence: CASRAGGTYEQYF. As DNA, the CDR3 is TGTGCCAGCCGGGCAGGGGGCACCTACGAGCAGTACTTC.